What follows describes a single T cell receptor beta chain. The antigen is unknown. A junction end diverges from the germline sequence, so it may reflect a read error. Germline CDR1 is SQVTM and CDR2 is ANQGSEA. This CDR3 is built from 14 residues. Through a sample-barcoded 5' primer and a J-beta primer mix, a second PCR was run for about 7 to 12 cycles. Every cDNA molecule carried a tag from a template-switch adaptor bearing 12 random nucleotides. TCRdb reprocessed the 5' RACE reads via MiXCR and lists one record per CDR3 protein. The data contain under 1,000,000 distinct CDR3 sequences, around half of them seen just once; the ten biggest clones take up around 18%. These data are taken from a study of blood T cells in healthy people across ages. Study-wide points: Aged donors had fewer naive CD4+ cells and lower diversity than long-lived donors.

The sample was blood. This rearrangement joins TRBV29-1 to TRBJ2-1; perhaps TRBD1 as D (7 bases). This sequence was found in a man older than 75 in good health. CDR3 DNA: TGCGGCGTTCTATTGACAGGGAGGACGAATGAGCGGTTCTTC. The encoded protein is CGVLLTGRTNERFF.